This T cell receptor beta chain was captured in a study of beta chain features in type 1 diabetes. Points from the study as a whole: The study found moderately but significantly shorter TCRB CDR3s in all four CD4+ subsets of Type 1 diabetes patients.

A CD45RO/CCR7/CD25/CD127/CD95/CD27 panel sorted naive, central memory, regulatory and stem cell-like memory CD4+ cells. As for this clone: What it binds is not known.

The CDR3 totals 15 residues. V was pared by 5 bases and J by 2 bases, with 7 bases of the junction left unmatched. Germline loops: CDR1 KGHSH, CDR2 LQKENI. Sequencing targeted expressed TCRB transcripts, as all isolated RNA had been reverse transcribed. The read count averaged about 3.6 million across naive, central memory and regulatory T cell samples. Profiling relied on immunoSEQ multiplex PCR, and the TCRdb table lists in-frame clones only, not all of them. This sample has under 50,000 clones, with around 71% found just once. Sequenced input: Tregs from blood. This rearrangement joins TRBV18 to TRBJ2-3; 7 positions match TRBD2. The source is a woman in her late teens or twenties with type 1 diabetes. CDR3 sequence: CASSVNREATDTQYF. For the CDR3, the DNA is TGTGCCAGCTCAGTAAACCGGGAGGCCACAGATACGCAGTATTTT. The full variable domain, in which reference TRBV18 and TRBJ2-3 provide the parts outside the CDR3, is NAGVMQNPRHLVRRRGQEARLRCSPMKGHSHVYWYRQLPEEGLKFMVYLQKENIIDESGMPKERFSAEFPKEGPSILRIQQVVRGDSAAYFCASSVNREATDTQYFGPGTRLTVL.